These T cell receptor beta chains were read from a single sample in a study of shared clonotypes between healthy human individuals. Assay: immunoSEQ multiplex PCR; the TCRdb copy retains only in-frame clones and omits some. Of about 2 million clones in the sample, roughly 95% were seen once. The material sequenced was naive CD8+ T cells sorted from blood. The receptors derive from a man younger than 30 in good health. CDR3s include the opening cysteine and the closing phenylalanine or tryptophan. The D gene is left open where the match is weak. Clone size is shown for a subset of rows, as once, few, many or a class of expanded clone.

clone size,J gene,V gene,D gene,CDR3 DNA,CDR3 protein
NA,TRBJ2-7,TRBV6-5,TRBD2,TGTGCCAGCAGCAATCCCGGCGGGAGGGTATACGAGCAGTACTTC,CASSNPGGRVYEQYF
NA,TRBJ1-3,TRBV7-7,NA,TGTGCTAGCAGCCTCGGGGCTGGAAACACCATATATTTT,CASSLGAGNTIYF
NA,TRBJ2-5,TRBV27,NA,TGTGCCAGCAGTCCCTTTGTGGGAGCAGAGACCCAGTACTTC,CASSPFVGAETQYF
NA,TRBJ2-1,TRBV4-1,TRBD2,TGCGCCAGCAGCCAAGATGTTTATAGCGGGAGCCGCAATGAGCAGTTCTTC,CASSQDVYSGSRNEQFF
NA,TRBJ2-5,TRBV2,TRBD1,TGTGCCAGCAGTGGTCCGGGACAGGGGAGGAGAGGGGAGACCCAGTACTTC,CASSGPGQGRRGETQYF
NA,TRBJ1-2,TRBV4-1,TRBD1,TGCGCCAGCAGCCAAGGGACAGGCCTTCACTATGGCTACACCTTC,CASSQGTGLHYGYTF
NA,TRBJ1-6,TRBV9,NA,TGTGCCAGCAGCGGCAGTAGCGATAATTCACCCCTCCACTTT,CASSGSSDNSPLHF
once,TRBJ2-2,TRBV4-1,NA,TGCGCCAGCAGCCAAGATCCCGGGGTTCCCGGGGAGCTGTTTTTT,CASSQDPGVPGELFF
NA,TRBJ2-1,TRBV9,TRBD2,TGTGCCAGCAGCGTAGAACTAGCGGGAGCCCCCGGCTCCTACAATGAGCAGTTCTTC,CASSVELAGAPGSYNEQFF
NA,TRBJ2-7,TRBV28,TRBD1,TGTGCCAGCAGTCTCGAGGGACAGGGAGGCTCCTACGAGCAGTACTTC,CASSLEGQGGSYEQYF
NA,TRBJ2-3,TRBV5-1,TRBD1,TGCGCCAGCAGCTCAGGACAGGGACCGAACACAGATACGCAGTATTTT,CASSSGQGPNTDTQYF
NA,TRBJ2-5,TRBV7-9,TRBD2,TGTGCCAGCAGCTTAGCATCGGGGGGTCGGGGCGAGACCCAGTACTTC,CASSLASGGRGETQYF
NA,TRBJ2-7,TRBV7-6,TRBD2,TGTGCCAGCAGCTTAGCGCTTTCTCTAGCGGGGGCCCCGTACGAGCAGTACTTC,CASSLALSLAGAPYEQYF
once,TRBJ2-7,TRBV14,TRBD1,TGTGCCAGCAGCCAAGGTCCCGGGACAGGGGATCACGAGCAGTACTTC,CASSQGPGTGDHEQYF
NA,TRBJ1-5,TRBV4-2,NA,TGTGCCAGCAGCCAAGTTGAGGGAGCTGCTCAGCCCCAGCATTTT,CASSQVEGAAQPQHF
NA,TRBJ2-7,TRBV10-2,NA,TGCGCCAGCAGTGAGGCCAGGGAATACGAGCAGTACTTC,CASSEAREYEQYF
NA,TRBJ1-2,TRBV28,TRBD1,TGTGCCAGCAGTCCTGTGAACGGACAGGGGATTTATGGCTACACCTTC,CASSPVNGQGIYGYTF
NA,TRBJ2-3,TRBV10-1,NA,TGCGCCAGCAGTGAGACCGACCTAGGGCCATACACAGATACGCAGTATTTT,CASSETDLGPYTDTQYF
once,TRBJ2-7,TRBV7-9,TRBD1,TGTGCCAGCAGCTCCGGACAGGGAAGGGACGAGCAGTACTTC,CASSSGQGRDEQYF
NA,TRBJ2-5,TRBV7-2,NA,TGTGCCAGCAGTAATCCGGGACACAGAGGAGAGACCCAGTACTTC,CASSNPGHRGETQYF
NA,TRBJ1-2,TRBV20-1,NA,TGCAGTGCTCCGTCGGGTTACGCCTTC,CSAPSGYAF